This entry lists 28 T cell receptor beta chains sequenced from one sample in a study of early T cells in non-severe SARS-CoV-2 infection. TCRdb reprocessed the 5' RACE reads via MiXCR and lists one record per CDR3 protein. Of about 59,000 distinct CDR3 sequences in the sample, roughly 13% were seen once. The material sequenced was whole blood, taken at baseline. Source of these receptors: an adult who was a healthcare worker with PCR-confirmed SARS-CoV-2 infection or an uninfected control (not recorded which).

The J gene is TRBJ2-1, the V gene TRBV2, with TRBD2 as a possible D gene (6 bases). Trimming took 8 bases from V and 0 from J, leaving 8 bases between them. Germline assignment: CDR1 SNHLY and CDR2 FYNNEI. CDR3 length: 13 amino acids. The CDR3 DNA is TGTGCCAGCCTCGGGAGCTCCTACAATGAGCAGTTCTTC. Its translation: CASLGSSYNEQFF.

A few counts support this clonotype. The chain joins TRBV18 to TRBJ2-1; D unclear. Trimming removed 0 bases at V and 3 bases at J, with 12 bases between. The germline V gene has CDR1 KGHSH and CDR2 LQKENI. The CDR3 consists of 16 residues. CDR3 loop: CASSPPAGQVYNEQFF. For the CDR3, the DNA is TGTGCCAGCTCACCACCAGCTGGCCAGGTCTACAATGAGCAGTTCTTC.

The V gene is TRBV5-6, the J gene TRBJ1-3; 9 nucleotides match TRBD1. CDR3 length: 13 residues. The V gene end was trimmed by 4 bases and the J gene end by 8 bases; junction bases not matched to a gene: 4. Per germline, CDR1 SGHDT and CDR2 YYEEEE. DNA of the CDR3: TGTGCCAGCAGCCTGGGGACAGGGTACACCATATATTTT. It is translated as CASSLGTGYTIYF.

The V and J genes are TRBV11-3 and TRBJ1-3; D not resolved. Trimming took 2 bases from V and 0 from J, leaving 17 bases between them. The CDR3 runs to 18 residues. Germline lookup yields CDR1 SGHNT and CDR2 YENEEA. In DNA form, the CDR3 reads TGTGCCAGCAGCTTAATTCTATCGGTCGGGCCCTCTGGAAACACCATATATTTT. This codes for CASSLILSVGPSGNTIYF. The variable domain in full, completed from reference TRBV11-3 and TRBJ1-3, reads EAGVVQSPRYKIIEKKQPVAFWCNPISGHNTLYWYLQNLGQGPELLIRYENEEAVDDSQLPKDRFSAERLKGVDSTLKIQPAELGDSAVYLCASSLILSVGPSGNTIYFGEGSWLTVV.

This clonotype has ten or more counts. The chain links TRBV4-3 to TRBJ1-1; D may be TRBD1 (6 bases). This CDR3 spans 13 amino acids. V dropped 4 bases and J dropped 1 base, with 7 bases sitting between them. Per germline, CDR1 LGHNA and CDR2 YSLEER. The DNA for the CDR3 is TGCGCCAGCAGCCCGACAGGGAACACTGAAGCTTTCTTT. Protein product: CASSPTGNTEAFF.

The chain uses TRBV4-3 and TRBJ1-6; D unclear. The ends were cut back, 1 base at V and 7 bases at J, with 8 bases in the middle. CDR1 and CDR2 (germline): LGHNA, YSLEER. The CDR3 runs 14 residues. The CDR3 reads CASSQGWGNSPLHF. The CDR3 coding sequence is TGCGCCAGCAGCCAAGGCTGGGGAAATTCACCCCTCCACTTT.

The chain recombines TRBV7-6 with TRBJ1-2, with D unresolved. CDR1 is SGHVS, CDR2 FNYEAQ, per germline. Trimming took 1 base from V and 1 from J, leaving 4 bases between them. CDR3 length equals 13 residues. Written as DNA, the CDR3 is TGTGCCAGCAGCTTAGAAAGTAACTATGGCTACACCTTC. Its protein product is CASSLESNYGYTF.

A few counts support this clonotype. The chain joins TRBV11-3 to TRBJ2-2; the D call may be TRBD1 or TRBD2 (5 bases each). V lost 1 base, J lost 2 bases, and 11 bases lay in between. The CDR3 length is 16 residues. In germline, CDR1 is SGHNT, CDR2 YENEEA. CDR3 amino acids: CASSLVGTANTGELFF. Here the CDR3 DNA reads TGTGCCAGCAGCTTAGTCGGGACGGCCAACACCGGGGAGCTGTTTTTT.

The chain carries TRBV4-2 and TRBJ1-6, with TRBD1 matching over 7 bases. The ends lost 4 bases at V and 5 bases at J; junction bases unmatched: 5. Germline-derived CDR1 and CDR2 are LGHNA and YNFKEQ. The CDR3 loop spans 15 amino acids. CDR3 residues: CASSLRDSDNSPLHF. The CDR3 coding sequence is TGTGCCAGCAGCCTCCGGGACAGCGATAATTCACCCCTCCACTTT.

Here the CDR3 reads CASRQHEGGAQHF. DNA for the CDR3: TGTGCCAGCAGGCAACATGAAGGGGGTGCCCAGCATTTT. The chain has TRBV6-6 and TRBJ1-5; D possibly corresponds to TRBD1 (6 bases). Deletions cut 6 bases from V and 11 bases from J, with 17 bases between. The germline V gene has CDR1 MNHNY and CDR2 SVGAGI (reference sequence). The CDR3 length is 13 residues.

This clonotype was seen at least ten times. The chain carries TRBV24-1 and TRBJ2-5; D is perhaps TRBD1 (6 bases). This CDR3 spans 14 amino acids. The V gene lost 0 bases and the J gene lost 2 bases, with 6 bases spanning the gap. CDR1 KGHDR and CDR2 SFDVKD come from the germline V gene. DNA of the CDR3: TGTGCCACCAGTGATTTGGACAGGCAAGAGACCCAGTACTTC. Its protein product is CATSDLDRQETQYF.

The genes are TRBV18 and TRBJ1-2; D is undetermined. Germline values: CDR1 KGHSH, CDR2 LQKENI. Between the trimmed V and J ends, which lost 4 bases and 1 base, there was a span of 10 bases. The length of the CDR3 is 14 residues. The CDR3 reads CASSLNGNNYGYTF. For the CDR3, the DNA is TGTGCCAGCTCACTAAACGGGAATAACTATGGCTACACCTTC.

This chain connects TRBV27 to TRBJ2-7; 7 bases fit TRBD1. The CDR3 contains 15 residues. The germline gives CDR1 MNHEY, CDR2 SMNVEV (reference sequence). The trim removed 2 bases at V and 5 bases at J, leaving 9 bases unmatched. The CDR3 sequence is CASSLRDTGVHEQYF. In DNA, the CDR3 is TGTGCCAGCAGTTTAAGGGATACAGGGGTCCACGAGCAGTACTTC.

The chain employs TRBV18 and TRBJ1-5; D call uncertain. The ends were cut back, 8 bases at V and 7 bases at J, with 15 bases in the middle. The germline gives CDR1 KGHSH, CDR2 LQKENI. The CDR3 length is 13 residues. CDR3 sequence reads: CASLIGRGQPQHF. For the CDR3, the DNA is TGTGCCAGCCTTATAGGGAGAGGACAGCCCCAGCATTTT.

This clonotype was detected only a few times. The CDR3 here is CASSLAGTLNTEAFF. CDR3 sequence (DNA): TGTGCCAGCAGCTTAGCGGGCACTTTGAACACTGAAGCTTTCTTT. The J gene is TRBJ1-1, the V gene TRBV7-9; D is ambiguous. The germline V and J ends were trimmed by 0 bases and 0 bases, with 8 bases remaining between them. CDR1 and CDR2 from the germline V gene are SEHNR and FQNEAQ (reference sequence). This CDR3 comprises 15 residues.

There are a few counts of this clonotype. This sequence joins TRBV9 and TRBJ1-2, with D possibly TRBD1 on 5 matching bases. The germline CDR1 and CDR2 sequences are SGDLS and YYNGEE. Trimming took 3 bases from V and 4 from J, leaving 16 bases between them. The CDR3 consists of 15 residues. CDR3 in DNA: TGTGCCAGCAGCGATTCACCCAGGGCCTCCTATGGCTACACCTTC. Its translation: CASSDSPRASYGYTF.

V is TRBV5-4 and J is TRBJ1-3; the D gene is possibly TRBD1 (6 bases). The CDR3 contains 15 residues. V was trimmed by 4 bases and J by 0 bases, leaving 11 bases between them. Germline CDR1 reads SGHNT; CDR2 reads YYREEE (reference sequence). DNA of the CDR3: TGTGCCAGCAGCGACACAGGGCCCTCTGGAAACACCATATATTTT. Its translation: CASSDTGPSGNTIYF.

This chain links TRBV7-6 with TRBJ2-1, with 12 bases that match TRBD2. The V segment lost 8 bases and the J segment 7 bases; nucleotides outside the gene matches: 6. CDR3 length: 14 residues. CDR1 and CDR2 (germline): SGHVS, FNYEAQ. This chain's CDR3 is CASSPGLAGNEQFF. Here the CDR3 DNA reads TGTGCCAGCTCCCCAGGACTAGCGGGGAATGAGCAGTTCTTC.

The gene calls are TRBV7-2 and TRBJ1-2; 7 nucleotides line up with TRBD1. Germline V gene sequence: CDR1 SGHTA, CDR2 FQGNSA. CDR3 length: 12 amino acids. V lost 4 bases to trimming and J lost 10 bases; unmatched junction nucleotides: 6. The CDR3 sequence is CASSYRQGVYTF. Here the CDR3 DNA reads TGTGCCAGCAGCTATCGACAGGGCGTCTACACCTTC.

This clonotype was detected a few times. The rearrangement joins TRBV9 to TRBJ2-1; 7 bases line up with TRBD1. The CDR3 extends over 15 amino acids. Germline V gene sequence: CDR1 SGDLS, CDR2 YYNGEE. Unmatched junction bases numbered 4, after V lost 1 base and J lost 3 bases. The CDR3 nucleotides read TGTGCCAGCAGCGTAAAGGGGACAGACTACAATGAGCAGTTCTTC. This sequence encodes CASSVKGTDYNEQFF.

J is TRBJ2-1 and V is TRBV20-1; no clear D gene. The germline gives CDR1 DFQATT, CDR2 SNEGSKA (reference sequence). This CDR3 is 14 amino acids long. V dropped 7 bases and J dropped 7 bases, with 20 bases sitting between them. The CDR3 DNA sequence: TGCAGTGGCCTCCTAGGTGAGATACGGAATGAGCAGTTCTTC. Its translation is CSGLLGEIRNEQFF.

The V call is TRBV2, the J call TRBJ2-1; 8 bases are shared with TRBD1. The ends lost 8 bases at V and 3 bases at J; junction bases unmatched: 3. Germline CDR1 reads SNHLY; CDR2 reads FYNNEI. This CDR3 has 13 residues. This CDR3 is CASGGQGYNEQFF. In nucleotides, the CDR3 is TGTGCCAGCGGAGGACAGGGCTACAATGAGCAGTTCTTC.

The rearrangement uses TRBV7-6 and TRBJ2-1; D is perhaps TRBD2 (6 bases). V gave up 5 bases and J gave up 2 bases, with 19 bases separating them. In germline, CDR1 is SGHVS, CDR2 FNYEAQ. The length of the CDR3 is 17 residues. CDR3 DNA sequence: TGTGCCAGCAGCCCTCGGGTAGCGGCTATGACCTACAATGAGCAGTTCTTC. Its translation is CASSPRVAAMTYNEQFF. Together with reference TRBV7-6 and TRBJ2-1, the CDR3 gives the full variable domain: GAGVSQSPRYKVTKRGQDVALRCDPISGHVSLYWYRQALGQGPEFLTYFNYEAQQDKSGLPNDRFSAERPEGSISTLTIQRTEQRDSAMYRCASSPRVAAMTYNEQFFGPGTRLTVL.

This clonotype was seen a handful of times. J is TRBJ1-5 and V is TRBV23-1; D uncertain. TRBV23-1 qualifies as an ORF whose function is uncertain. CDR3 length: 17 amino acids. The ends were cut back, 0 bases at V and 2 bases at J, with 14 bases in the middle. CDR3 sequence (DNA): TGCGCCAGCAGTCAATCGACCGGCCCTTTGGGCAATCAGCCCCAGCATTTT. The encoded protein is CASSQSTGPLGNQPQHF.

This clonotype was seen many times. The chain recombines TRBV7-2 with TRBJ1-6; 9 nucleotides line up with TRBD1. The germline CDR1 and CDR2 sequences are SGHTA and FQGNSA. The V gene end was trimmed by 5 bases and the J gene end by 6 bases; junction bases not matched to a gene: 5. There are 15 residues in the CDR3. CDR3 sequence reads: CASSPWTGVNSPLHF. CDR3 DNA sequence: TGTGCCAGCAGCCCCTGGACAGGGGTTAATTCACCCCTCCACTTT. The variable domain in full, with the rest retrieved from reference TRBV7-2 and TRBJ1-6, is GAGVSQSPSNKVTEKGKDVELRCDPISGHTALYWYRQSLGQGLEFLIYFQGNSAPDKSGLPSDRFSAERTGGSVSTLTIQRTQQEDSAVYLCASSPWTGVNSPLHFGNGTRLTVT.

J is TRBJ2-6 and V is TRBV6-5; D may be TRBD2 (6 bases). The ends were cut back, 7 bases at V and 0 bases at J, with 13 bases in the middle. The CDR3 totals 16 residues. The V gene's germline CDR1 is MNHEY and CDR2 SVGAGI. In nucleotides, the CDR3 is TGTGCCAGCAACAACGGGGGTTTCTCTGGGGCCAACGTCCTGACTTTC. It specifies CASNNGGFSGANVLTF.

The rearrangement joins TRBV28 to TRBJ1-1; D is unresolved. The V gene lost 6 bases and the J gene lost 0 bases, with 8 bases spanning the gap. This CDR3 has 13 residues. Germline loops: CDR1 MDHEN, CDR2 SYDVKM. The CDR3 spells CASRRDMNTEAFF. The DNA of the CDR3 is TGTGCCAGCAGGAGAGACATGAACACTGAAGCTTTCTTT.

The chain uses TRBV20-1 and TRBJ1-2, with TRBD1 identical over 7 bases. Germline V gives CDR1 DFQATT, CDR2 SNEGSKA (reference sequence). The CDR3 loop spans 18 amino acids. V was clipped by 0 bases and J by 4 bases; unmatched bases: 17. CDR3 coding DNA: TGCAGTGCTAGAGATGGGGACAGCATAGATCTTTTTATCTATGGCTACACCTTC. Residues: CSARDGDSIDLFIYGYTF.